The clone carrying this T cell receptor (beta chain) was found a few times. Sequencing was performed with immunoSEQ multiplex PCR; in TCRdb, only in-frame clones are kept and a portion is missing. Of under 400,000 clones listed, 88% are singletons. This sample was included in a study of blood T cell repertoires in COVID-19. CDR3 length: 15 amino acids. Trimming left V 2 bases short and J 5 bases short, with 12 bases between. The germline CDR1 and CDR2 sequences are SNHLY and FYNNEI. This TCR came from a woman in her thirties who had been exposed to COVID-19. The rearrangement uses TRBV2 and TRBJ1-4; D remains unclear. The sequenced sample was PBMCs or T cells enriched from blood (not recorded which). This CDR3 is CASSETGVENEKLFF. DNA of the CDR3: TGTGCCAGCAGTGAAACTGGAGTAGAGAATGAAAAACTGTTTTTT.